Shown below are 18 T cell receptor beta chains from a single sample sequenced in a study of T cells expressing NK-cell markers. TCRdb re-called the 5' RACE reads and gives one entry per CDR3 protein, without DNA. This repertoire comprises 160,000 or so distinct CDR3 sequences; its ten largest clones make up around 20%. The source material was blood T cells: a sorted CD56 or NKG2C T cell subset, CD4+ or CD8+ T cells, or bulk PBMC T cells (not recorded which). These receptors all stem from a woman between 18 and 70 years old in good health.

The chain joins TRBV19 to TRBJ1-5. Germline V CDR1 and CDR2: LNHDA, SQIVND (reference sequence). This CDR3 comprises 12 residues. CDR3 residues: CASSPADQPQHF.

V usage is TRBV6-1 and J usage is TRBJ1-1. Germline CDR1 MNHNS, CDR2 SASEGT. This CDR3 comprises 14 residues. The CDR3 is CASSQTDLNTEAFF.

The chain employs TRBV28 and TRBJ2-7; TCRdb's D call of TRBD1 is untestable without DNA. Looked up from germline, CDR1 is MDHEN and CDR2 is SYDVKM. This CDR3 contains 13 residues. CDR3 sequence: CASSHPDSYEQYF.

The CDR3 loop reads CSVGGGITDTQYF. The chain uses TRBV29-1 and TRBJ2-3; TCRdb picks TRBD2, but there is no DNA to check that call. Germline loops: CDR1 SQVTM, CDR2 ANQGSEA. The CDR3 spans 13 residues.

CDR3 loop: CASSYQPGPTDTQYF. This sequence joins TRBV6-5 and TRBJ2-3; TCRdb returns TRBD2, unconfirmable since there is no DNA. Germline values: CDR1 MNHEY, CDR2 SVGAGI. The CDR3 sequence is 15 residues long.

The V and J genes are TRBV20-1 and TRBJ1-5; the D call of TRBD1 rests on TCRdb alone, since no DNA is present to check it. CDR3 length: 15 amino acids. CDR1 is DFQATT and CDR2 is SNEGSKA in the germline V gene (reference sequence). CDR3 sequence reads: CSAVRDTPQDQPQHF.

The chain employs TRBV12-3 or TRBV12-4 and TRBJ2-1; TCRdb outputs TRBD1, but without DNA this stays unchecked. This CDR3 region has 13 residues. CDR3 protein: CASRTQGGNEQFF.

V and J are TRBV28 and TRBJ2-3; the TCRdb call, TRBD2, lacks DNA for checking. The CDR3 has 16 amino acids. The V gene's germline CDR1 is MDHEN and CDR2 SYDVKM. CDR3: CASLGHSGRKEDTQYF. The whole variable domain, filled in from reference TRBV28 and TRBJ2-3, reads DVKVTQSSRYLVKRTGEKVFLECVQDMDHENMFWYRQDPGLGLRLIYFSYDVKMKEKGDIPEGYSVSREKKERFSLILESASTNQTSMYLCASLGHSGRKEDTQYFGPGTRLTVL.

The rearrangement links TRBV5-6 to TRBJ1-1; TCRdb selects TRBD1, and the lack of DNA leaves this call unchecked. Per the germline V gene, CDR1 is SGHDT and CDR2 is YYEEEE. The CDR3 has 13 amino acids. Here the CDR3 reads CASSGGTVTEAFF.

The chain employs TRBV6-1 and TRBJ1-1. This CDR3 region has 13 residues. The germline V gene has CDR1 MNHNS and CDR2 SASEGT. CDR3 region: CASTLGSNTEAFF.

This chain joins TRBV28 and TRBJ2-1; lacking DNA, the TRBD2 call made by TCRdb goes unchecked. From germline, CDR1 is MDHEN and CDR2 SYDVKM. The CDR3 spans 14 residues. The CDR3 sequence is CASSLSAGRVSQFF.

CDR3 sequence: CASSPETGDTQYF. This chain uses TRBV18 with TRBJ2-3. Germline CDR1 and CDR2: KGHSH and LQKENI. This CDR3 spans 13 amino acids. Full variable domain (remainder filled in from reference TRBV18 and TRBJ2-3): NAGVMQNPRHLVRRRGQEARLRCSPMKGHSHVYWYRQLPEEGLKFMVYLQKENIIDESGMPKERFSAEFPKEGPSILRIQQVVRGDSAAYFCASSPETGDTQYFGPGTRLTVL.

This chain links TRBV29-1 with TRBJ2-7; TCRdb designates TRBD1, a call that cannot be tested without DNA. There are 14 residues in the CDR3. Per the germline V gene, CDR1 is SQVTM and CDR2 is ANQGSEA. CDR3 sequence reads: CSGGQGVGNYEQYF.

This chain uses TRBV5-1 with TRBJ2-5. CDR1 SGHRS and CDR2 YFSETQ come from the germline V gene. This CDR3 region has 15 residues. CDR3: CASSLGGYSQETQYF.

The J gene is TRBJ2-2, the V gene TRBV5-1. The CDR3 covers 16 residues. Germline assignment: CDR1 SGHRS and CDR2 YFSETQ. This CDR3 reads CASSLEPNFHAGELFF.

The CDR3 protein is CASSTQSRVNYGYTF. This sequence joins TRBV9 and TRBJ1-2; lacking DNA, the TRBD1 call made by TCRdb goes unchecked. The CDR3 is made up of 15 amino acids. Germline lookup yields CDR1 SGDLS and CDR2 YYNGEE.

The chain uses TRBV27 and TRBJ1-2. CDR3 length equals 13 residues. The germline V gene has CDR1 MNHEY and CDR2 SMNVEV (reference sequence). The CDR3 is CASSFRGGFGYTF.

This rearrangement joins TRBV4-2 to TRBJ2-7. Germline lookup yields CDR1 LGHNA and CDR2 YNFKEQ. This CDR3 region has 14 residues. CDR3 in amino acids: CASSQGTASYEQYF.